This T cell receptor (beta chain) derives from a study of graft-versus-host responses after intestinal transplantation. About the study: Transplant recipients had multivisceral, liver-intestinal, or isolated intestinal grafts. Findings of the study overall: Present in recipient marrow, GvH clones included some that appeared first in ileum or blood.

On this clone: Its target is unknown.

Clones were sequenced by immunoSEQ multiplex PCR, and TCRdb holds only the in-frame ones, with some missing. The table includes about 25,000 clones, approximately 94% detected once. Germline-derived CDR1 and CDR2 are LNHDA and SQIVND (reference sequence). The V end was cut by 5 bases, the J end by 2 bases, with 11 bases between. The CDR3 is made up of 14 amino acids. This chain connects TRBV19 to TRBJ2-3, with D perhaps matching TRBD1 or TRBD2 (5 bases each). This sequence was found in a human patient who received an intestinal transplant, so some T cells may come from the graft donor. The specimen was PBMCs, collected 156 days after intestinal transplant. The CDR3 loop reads CASSWGLNTDTQYF. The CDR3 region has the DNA TGTGCCAGTAGTTGGGGGTTGAACACAGATACGCAGTATTTT.